These T cell receptor beta chains were read from a single sample in a study of OX40 agonist ivuxolimab in advanced cancers. Generated by immunoSEQ multiplex PCR, the TCRdb table keeps only in-frame clones and is missing some. The sample yields about 68,000 clones, 65% to 90% seen once. Here the sequenced sample was CD4+ or CD8+ T cells sorted from blood, taken in a trial of the OX40 agonist ivuxolimab. Source of these receptors: an adult with an advanced solid tumor such as melanoma, head and neck, liver or kidney cancer. CDR3s include the opening cysteine and the closing phenylalanine or tryptophan. A D gene is named only where the DNA matches it firmly. Clone size is given for some rows only: seen once, a few or many times, or a class if the clone is expanded.

15 NA once TRBJ2-6 TRBV5-1 TGCGCCAGCAGCTTACTCACCTCTGGGGCCAACGTCCTGACTTTC CASSLLTSGANVLTF
14 TRBD2 NA TRBJ2-7 TRBV30 TGTGCCTGGAGCGGGACTAGCGGGGGCTACGAGCAGTACTTC CAWSGTSGGYEQYF
10 NA NA TRBJ2-1 TRBV9 TGTGCCAGCAGCGGTAATGAGCAGTTCTTC CASSGNEQFF
17 NA NA TRBJ1-3 TRBV7-2 TGTGCCAGCAGCTTAGGGGGTACAGGCAGCTCTGGAAACACCATATATTTT CASSLGGTGSSGNTIYF
16 NA NA TRBJ1-5 TRBV9 TGTGCCAGCAGCGTAGGGCAGGAGCTTAGCAATCAGCCCCAGCATTTT CASSVGQELSNQPQHF
11 NA NA TRBJ2-7 TRBV5-6 TGTGCCAGCAGCGACCGGATGGAGCAGTACTTC CASSDRMEQYF
13 NA NA TRBJ1-2 TRBV6-1 TGTGCCAGCAGTGACATGAGTAACTATGGCTACACCTTC CASSDMSNYGYTF
15 NA NA TRBJ1-6 TRBV5-4 TGTGCCAGCAGCTTGGATGGGTTAAGTAATTCACCCCTCCACTTT CASSLDGLSNSPLHF
15 TRBD1 NA TRBJ2-1 TRBV5-1 TGCGCCAGCAGCTTGACAGGGGGCTATGACAATGAGCAGTTCTTC CASSLTGGYDNEQFF
14 NA once TRBJ2-7 TRBV9 TGTGCCAGCAGCGTAGCTGAGGGGGGCTACGAGCAGTACTTC CASSVAEGGYEQYF
14 TRBD1 NA TRBJ1-1 TRBV28 TGTGCCAGCAGACACCGGACAGGGAACACTGAAGCTTTCTTT CASRHRTGNTEAFF
18 TRBD2 NA TRBJ2-1 TRBV11-2 TGTGCCAGCAGCTTAGATAGGGGACTAGCGGGGGGGCTAAATGAGCAGTTCTTC CASSLDRGLAGGLNEQFF
14 NA NA TRBJ1-1 TRBV29-1 TGCAGCGTATCTCGTTCAGGGGTAAACACTGAAGCTTTCTTT CSVSRSGVNTEAFF